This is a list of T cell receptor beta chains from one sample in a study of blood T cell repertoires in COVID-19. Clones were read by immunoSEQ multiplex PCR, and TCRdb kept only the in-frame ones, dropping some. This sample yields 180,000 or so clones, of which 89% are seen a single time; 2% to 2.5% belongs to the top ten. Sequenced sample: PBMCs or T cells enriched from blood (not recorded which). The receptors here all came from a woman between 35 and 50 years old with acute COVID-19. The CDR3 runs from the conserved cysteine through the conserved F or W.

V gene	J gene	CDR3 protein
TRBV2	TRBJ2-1	CASRPGLAGGTNEQFF
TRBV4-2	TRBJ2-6	CASSLKDHGFSGANVLTF
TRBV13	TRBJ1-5	CASSFFRDKYSNQPQHF
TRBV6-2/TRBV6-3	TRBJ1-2	CASSPTESYGYTF
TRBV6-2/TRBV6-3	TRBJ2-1	CASSQDRGEKFF
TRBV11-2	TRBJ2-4	CASSLAGVPEEQYF
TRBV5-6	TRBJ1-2	CASSPAGTNYGYTF
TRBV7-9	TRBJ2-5	CASSFTSGGTETQYF
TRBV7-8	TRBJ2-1	CASSAVSGSHNEQFF
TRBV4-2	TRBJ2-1	CASSQGLAGGYLQFF
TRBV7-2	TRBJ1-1	CASSLVQIEAFF
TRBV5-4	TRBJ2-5	CATGDSQETQYF
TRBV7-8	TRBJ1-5	CASSSKTASNQPQHF
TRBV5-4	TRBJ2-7	CASSPNPDRADYEQYF
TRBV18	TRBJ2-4	CASSPTGSAKNIQYF
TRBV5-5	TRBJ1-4	CASSLGLGVATNEKLFF
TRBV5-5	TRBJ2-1	CASTARTNNEQFF
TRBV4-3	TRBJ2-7	CASSHEVLSYEQYF
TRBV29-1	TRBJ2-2	CSVEGRGNTGELFF
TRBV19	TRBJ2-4	CASSEGQLAKNIQYF
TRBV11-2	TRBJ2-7	CASSSGLAGTYEQYF
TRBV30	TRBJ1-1	CAWRQETEAFF
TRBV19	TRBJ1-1	CASIGSRGLGEAFF
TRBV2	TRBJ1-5	CASQAGPNQPQHF
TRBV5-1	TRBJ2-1	CASSPLDRVTYNEQFF
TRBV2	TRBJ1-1	CASSDLGGDLDTEAFF
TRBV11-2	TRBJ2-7	CASSDRLGGSLYEQYF
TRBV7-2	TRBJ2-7	CASSLAHRQEQYF
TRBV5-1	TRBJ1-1	CASSDTLGEGREAFF
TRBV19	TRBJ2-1	CASSHGMRGGYNEQFF